This TCR beta chain was sequenced in a study of cytomegalovirus exposure and HLA in healthy donors. Amplification used 60 Vbeta primers and 13 Jbeta primers. Profiling relied on immunoSEQ multiplex PCR, and the TCRdb table lists in-frame clones only, not all of them. The table lists 200,000 to 250,000 clones, approximately 80% of them singletons. Healthy bone marrow donors formed the donor group. This TCR came from a man aged 35 to 55 in good health and CMV-seronegative. The sample taken for sequencing was PBMCs.

DNA of the CDR3: TGTGCCAGCAAAATGGGGGGGGAAAAACTGTTTTTT. This encodes CASKMGGEKLFF. The chain joins TRBV2 to TRBJ1-4, with D perhaps matching TRBD1 (5 bases). This CDR3 is built from 12 residues. The germline V gene has CDR1 SNHLY and CDR2 FYNNEI. Trimming cost V 7 bases and J 8 bases, with 11 bases left between them.